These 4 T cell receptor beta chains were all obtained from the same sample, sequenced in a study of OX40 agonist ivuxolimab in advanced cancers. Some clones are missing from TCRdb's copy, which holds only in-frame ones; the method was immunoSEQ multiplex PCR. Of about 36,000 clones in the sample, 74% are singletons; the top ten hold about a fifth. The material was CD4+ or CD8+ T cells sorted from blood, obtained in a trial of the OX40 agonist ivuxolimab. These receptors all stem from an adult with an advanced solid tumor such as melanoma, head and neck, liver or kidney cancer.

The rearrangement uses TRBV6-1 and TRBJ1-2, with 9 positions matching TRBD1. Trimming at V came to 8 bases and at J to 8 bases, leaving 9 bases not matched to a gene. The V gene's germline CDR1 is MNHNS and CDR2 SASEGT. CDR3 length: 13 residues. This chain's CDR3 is CASARDRVGGYTF. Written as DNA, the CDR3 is TGTGCCAGCGCCCGGGACAGGGTAGGAGGCTACACCTTC.

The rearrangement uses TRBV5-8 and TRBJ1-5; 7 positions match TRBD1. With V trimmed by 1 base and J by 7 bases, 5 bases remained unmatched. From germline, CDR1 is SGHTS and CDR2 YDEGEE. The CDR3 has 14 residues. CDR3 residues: CASSLRQGGQPQHF. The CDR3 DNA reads TGTGCCAGCAGCTTGAGACAGGGAGGCCAGCCCCAGCATTTT.

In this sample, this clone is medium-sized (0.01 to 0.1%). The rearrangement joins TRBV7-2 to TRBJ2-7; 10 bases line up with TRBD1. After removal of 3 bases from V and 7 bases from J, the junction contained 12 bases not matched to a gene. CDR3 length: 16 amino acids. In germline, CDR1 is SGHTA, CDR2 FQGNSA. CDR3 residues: CASSLRPGQGTEEQYF. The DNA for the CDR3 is TGTGCCAGCAGCTTGCGACCGGGACAGGGGACCGAGGAGCAGTACTTC.

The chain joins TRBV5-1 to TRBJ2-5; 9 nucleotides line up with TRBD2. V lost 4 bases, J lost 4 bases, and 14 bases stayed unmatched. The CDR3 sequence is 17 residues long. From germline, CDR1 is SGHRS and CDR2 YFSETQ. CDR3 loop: CASSIGGSGGERETQYF. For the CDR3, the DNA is TGCGCCAGCAGCATTGGTGGTAGCGGGGGCGAAAGAGAGACCCAGTACTTC. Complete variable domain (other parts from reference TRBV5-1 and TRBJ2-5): KAGVTQTPRYLIKTRGQQVTLSCSPISGHRSVSWYQQTPGQGLQFLFEYFSETQRNKGNFPGRFSGRQFSNSRSEMNVSTLELGDSALYLCASSIGGSGGERETQYFGPGTRLLVL.